Sequencing of this T cell receptor beta chain was carried out in a study of identical twins. The CDR3 is 13 residues long. Trimming cost V 6 bases and J 2 bases, with 10 bases left between them. Germline CDR1 SGHRS, CDR2 YFSETQ. Each CDR3 protein is one row after TCRdb ran MiXCR on the 5' RACE reads. The sample lists about 900,000 distinct CDR3 sequences; approximately 13% were seen once. These data were likewise used in another study, on yellow fever vaccine responses in identical twins.

The source of this sequence is a woman younger than 30 in good health. The rearrangement uses TRBV5-1 and TRBJ2-3, with a tentative D call TRBD2 (6 bases). The sequencing input was PBMCs. CDR3 in DNA: TGCGCCAGCAACCCGGGAGACACAGATACGCAGTATTTT. It codes for CASNPGDTDTQYF.